This TCR beta chain is drawn from a study of cytomegalovirus exposure and HLA in healthy donors. Study-level background: As released early, the data held 85 million to 95 million unique TCRs from HLA-typed donors. Most donors, 81% of a few hundred genotyped, fell in the Caucasian-associated ancestry cluster. Findings of the study overall: Previous analysis showed most TCR beta V segments were productive about 87% or about 30% of the time. A classifier reportedly called cytomegalovirus status with high sensitivity and specificity.

Points on this clone: Its antigen is as yet unknown.

CDR1 and CDR2 (germline): ENHRY, SYGVKD. The CDR3 totals 16 residues. The J segment lost 2 bases and the V segment lost 2 bases, leaving 5 bases of the junction unmatched. Primers: 60 Vbeta forward and 13 Jbeta reverse. Clones were read by immunoSEQ multiplex PCR, and TCRdb kept only the in-frame ones, dropping some. The repertoire includes fewer than 200,000 clones, less than 90% of them detected once, and around 4.3% sits in the top ten. The sequenced sample consisted of PBMCs. This clonotype originated in a woman between 45 and 60 years old in good health and CMV-seropositive. The chain carries TRBV10-3 and TRBJ2-1, with 8 bases lining up with TRBD2. This CDR3 reads CAISEKLAATYNEQFF. For the CDR3, the DNA is TGTGCCATCAGTGAGAAACTAGCGGCAACCTACAATGAGCAGTTCTTC.